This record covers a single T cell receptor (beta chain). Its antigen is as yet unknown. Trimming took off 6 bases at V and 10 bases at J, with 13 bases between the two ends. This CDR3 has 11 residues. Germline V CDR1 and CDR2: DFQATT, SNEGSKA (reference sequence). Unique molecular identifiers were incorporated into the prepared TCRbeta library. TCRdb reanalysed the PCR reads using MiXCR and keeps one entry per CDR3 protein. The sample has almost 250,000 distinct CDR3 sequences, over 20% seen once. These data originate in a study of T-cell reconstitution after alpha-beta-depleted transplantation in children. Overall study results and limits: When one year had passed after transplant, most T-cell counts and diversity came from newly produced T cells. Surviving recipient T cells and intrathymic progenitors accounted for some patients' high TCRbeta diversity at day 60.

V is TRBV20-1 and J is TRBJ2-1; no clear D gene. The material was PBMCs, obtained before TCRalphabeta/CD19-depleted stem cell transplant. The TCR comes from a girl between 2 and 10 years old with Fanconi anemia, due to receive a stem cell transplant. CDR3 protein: CSAPRLGEQFF. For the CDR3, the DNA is TGCAGTGCCCCCCGTTTGGGCGAGCAGTTCTTC.